This is a list of T cell receptor beta chains from one sample in a study of cytomegalovirus exposure and HLA in healthy donors. Generated by immunoSEQ multiplex PCR, the TCRdb table keeps only in-frame clones and is missing some. The data show 95,000 to 150,000 clones, more than 60% seen once. The material sequenced was PBMCs. These receptors were obtained from a woman aged 40-49 years in good health and CMV-seropositive. CDR3s include the opening cysteine and the closing phenylalanine or tryptophan. The order of the fields is J gene, D gene, clone size, V gene, CDR3 DNA, CDR3 protein. The D gene is left open where the match is weak. Clone size is not always given. Where it is, it says once, few, many or a class for expanded clones.

j_gene: TRBJ2-4
d_gene: TRBD2
abundance: few
v_gene: TRBV28
CDR3nt: TGTGCCAGCAGTTTCCAGGCTAGCGGGAAAACCAGGTTACAAGACATTCAGTACTTC
CDR3aa: CASSFQASGKTRLQDIQYF

j_gene: TRBJ2-1
d_gene: -
abundance: -
v_gene: TRBV11-1
CDR3nt: TGTGCCAGCAGCTCATGGGGGGGACAGGACCACTACAATGAGCAGTTCTTC
CDR3aa: CASSSWGGQDHYNEQFF

j_gene: TRBJ2-1
d_gene: -
abundance: few
v_gene: TRBV5-5
CDR3nt: TGTGCCAGCAGCTTGTCGGTTGGGACAATAGGCAATGAGCAGTTCTTC
CDR3aa: CASSLSVGTIGNEQFF

j_gene: TRBJ2-7
d_gene: TRBD1
abundance: -
v_gene: TRBV7-7
CDR3nt: TGTGCTAGCAGCATTGGACAGGCCGACATCTACGAGCAGTACTTC
CDR3aa: CASSIGQADIYEQYF

j_gene: TRBJ1-1
d_gene: -
abundance: -
v_gene: TRBV7-3
CDR3nt: TGTTCCAGCAGCCCCGGCCAGGGCCAAGCTTTCTTT
CDR3aa: CSSSPGQGQAFF

j_gene: TRBJ2-3
d_gene: -
abundance: -
v_gene: TRBV5-1
CDR3nt: TGCGCCAGCAGCGCCAGGGTCTCGACAGATACGCAGTATTTT
CDR3aa: CASSARVSTDTQYF

j_gene: TRBJ2-2
d_gene: TRBD1
abundance: -
v_gene: TRBV5-1
CDR3nt: TGCGCCAGCAGCCTCACTTCCGGGACAGGGACCGGGGAGCTGTTTTTT
CDR3aa: CASSLTSGTGTGELFF

j_gene: TRBJ2-5
d_gene: -
abundance: few
v_gene: TRBV6-1
CDR3nt: TGTGCCAGCAGTGTTGGGACAAACCAAGAGACCCAGTACTTC
CDR3aa: CASSVGTNQETQYF

j_gene: TRBJ1-1
d_gene: -
abundance: -
v_gene: TRBV11-2
CDR3nt: TGTGCCAGCAGCTTCAGGGGAGGGGACACTGAAGCTTTCTTT
CDR3aa: CASSFRGGDTEAFF

j_gene: TRBJ2-7
d_gene: -
abundance: -
v_gene: TRBV2
CDR3nt: TGTGCCAGCAGGCGACAGGATGGTGAGCAGTACTTC
CDR3aa: CASRRQDGEQYF

j_gene: TRBJ2-3
d_gene: -
abundance: -
v_gene: TRBV4-2
CDR3nt: TGTGCCAGCAGCCAAGATCATTCGAGGCGTGCCCTCACAGATACGCAGTATTTT
CDR3aa: CASSQDHSRRALTDTQYF

j_gene: TRBJ2-1
d_gene: TRBD2
abundance: -
v_gene: TRBV9
CDR3nt: TGTGCCAGCGGACTAGCGGGCTTTCCGGGGGGTGAGCAGTTCTTC
CDR3aa: CASGLAGFPGGEQFF

j_gene: TRBJ2-7
d_gene: TRBD2
abundance: -
v_gene: TRBV27
CDR3nt: TGTGCCAGCAGTCGGACTAGCGGAACCTACGAGCAGTACTTC
CDR3aa: CASSRTSGTYEQYF

j_gene: TRBJ1-5
d_gene: -
abundance: -
v_gene: TRBV5-6
CDR3nt: TGTGCCAGCAGCTCCTTGATGACAGGCACTAATCAGCCCCAGCATTTT
CDR3aa: CASSSLMTGTNQPQHF

j_gene: TRBJ2-2
d_gene: TRBD2
abundance: -
v_gene: TRBV28
CDR3nt: TGTGCCAGCAGTTTTTCGACTAGCGGGGGGGCCGGGGAGCTGTTTTTT
CDR3aa: CASSFSTSGGAGELFF

j_gene: TRBJ2-6
d_gene: -
abundance: -
v_gene: TRBV19
CDR3nt: TGTGCCAGTAGTACCAACAGGGGGGCCAACGTCCTGACTTTC
CDR3aa: CASSTNRGANVLTF

j_gene: TRBJ2-2
d_gene: -
abundance: -
v_gene: TRBV27
CDR3nt: TGTGCCAGCAGTAGCGGTTGGATCGCCGGGGAGCTGTTTTTT
CDR3aa: CASSSGWIAGELFF

j_gene: TRBJ1-2
d_gene: TRBD1
abundance: -
v_gene: TRBV13
CDR3nt: TGTGCCAGCAGCGCCCTTGTCTCCCCGGGACAGGGGGCGGAGGGCTACACCTTC
CDR3aa: CASSALVSPGQGAEGYTF

j_gene: TRBJ1-5
d_gene: -
abundance: -
v_gene: TRBV27
CDR3nt: TGTGCCAGCAGTCCCGCACGGACAGCGGGCAATCAGCCCCAGCATTTT
CDR3aa: CASSPARTAGNQPQHF

j_gene: TRBJ2-1
d_gene: TRBD2
abundance: few
v_gene: TRBV19
CDR3nt: TGTGCCAGTAAAGGACTAGCGGGGGTGAGCTCCTACAATGAGCAGTTCTTC
CDR3aa: CASKGLAGVSSYNEQFF

j_gene: TRBJ2-4
d_gene: -
abundance: -
v_gene: TRBV19
CDR3nt: TGTGCCAGCAGAGACCCCGGCAGGGCAAACATTCAGTACTTC
CDR3aa: CASRDPGRANIQYF

j_gene: TRBJ1-2
d_gene: TRBD1
abundance: -
v_gene: TRBV19
CDR3nt: TGTGCCAGTGATTCAGGGGGCAGAAATGGCTACACCTTC
CDR3aa: CASDSGGRNGYTF

j_gene: TRBJ2-1
d_gene: -
abundance: -
v_gene: TRBV6-5
CDR3nt: TGTGCCAGCAGTTACGAGGACGGGAGCTCCTACAATGAGCAGTTCTTC
CDR3aa: CASSYEDGSSYNEQFF

j_gene: TRBJ2-5
d_gene: TRBD2
abundance: few
v_gene: TRBV11-1
CDR3nt: TGTGCCAGCAGCTTAGCGAGATTAGCGGGAGTTCCCCAAGAGACCCAGTACTTC
CDR3aa: CASSLARLAGVPQETQYF

j_gene: TRBJ1-5
d_gene: TRBD1
abundance: -
v_gene: TRBV5-1
CDR3nt: TGCGCCAGCAGCGAAGGGACAGGGGAAAAGCCCCAGCATTTT
CDR3aa: CASSEGTGEKPQHF

j_gene: TRBJ2-1
d_gene: TRBD2
abundance: -
v_gene: TRBV5-1
CDR3nt: TGCGCCAGCAGCCTAGCGGGGGATACCTACAATGAGCAGTTCTTC
CDR3aa: CASSLAGDTYNEQFF

j_gene: TRBJ1-1
d_gene: TRBD1
abundance: -
v_gene: TRBV5-1
CDR3nt: TGCGCCAGCAGCTTGGGAGGAGGGGGCCCCAACATTGTAGCTTTCTTT
CDR3aa: CASSLGGGGPNIVAFF

j_gene: TRBJ2-5
d_gene: -
abundance: -
v_gene: TRBV27
CDR3nt: TGTGCCAGCAGTTTGGACACACAAGAGACCCAGTACTTC
CDR3aa: CASSLDTQETQYF

j_gene: TRBJ2-2
d_gene: -
abundance: -
v_gene: TRBV27
CDR3nt: TGTGCCTCCCTAGCGAACACCGGGGAGCTGTTTTTT
CDR3aa: CASLANTGELFF

j_gene: TRBJ2-1
d_gene: -
abundance: many
v_gene: TRBV5-6
CDR3nt: TGTGCCAGCAGCTTGCGACAGCTTCTATACAATGAGCAGTTCTTC
CDR3aa: CASSLRQLLYNEQFF

j_gene: TRBJ1-1
d_gene: -
abundance: few
v_gene: TRBV6-5
CDR3nt: TGTGCCAGCAGTTACTCGGACTACACTGAAGCTTTCTTT
CDR3aa: CASSYSDYTEAFF

j_gene: TRBJ1-2
d_gene: TRBD1
abundance: -
v_gene: TRBV5-1
CDR3nt: TGCGCCAGCAGCCCAGGACAGGACAGGATCCGAATAGAACACCTATTTGCCTATGGCTACACCTTC
CDR3aa: CASSPGQDRIRIEHLFAYGYTF

j_gene: TRBJ2-7
d_gene: -
abundance: -
v_gene: TRBV27
CDR3nt: TGTGCCAGCAGTCCCCCGACAGGTCGCGAGCAGTACTTC
CDR3aa: CASSPPTGREQYF

j_gene: TRBJ2-2
d_gene: TRBD1
abundance: -
v_gene: TRBV10-1
CDR3nt: TGCGCCAGCAGTGGGGGACAGGCCCCGAACACCGGGGAGCTGTTTTTT
CDR3aa: CASSGGQAPNTGELFF

j_gene: TRBJ1-1
d_gene: TRBD1
abundance: few
v_gene: TRBV2
CDR3nt: TGTGCCAGCAGTGAATTGGAAGGGGGCGCCGGCACTGAAGCTTTCTTT
CDR3aa: CASSELEGGAGTEAFF

j_gene: TRBJ1-2
d_gene: -
abundance: -
v_gene: TRBV29-1
CDR3nt: TGCAGCGTTGAAGGTCCTTATGGCTACACCTTC
CDR3aa: CSVEGPYGYTF

j_gene: TRBJ2-3
d_gene: TRBD2
abundance: few
v_gene: TRBV28
CDR3nt: TGTGCCAGCAGTTTAGGACTAGCGGGAGATCCCTGGACCACAGATACGCAGTATTTT
CDR3aa: CASSLGLAGDPWTTDTQYF

j_gene: TRBJ2-1
d_gene: TRBD1
abundance: -
v_gene: TRBV9
CDR3nt: TGTGCCAGCAGCGTAGCGGCAGGGGGCAGTGAGCAGTTCTTC
CDR3aa: CASSVAAGGSEQFF

j_gene: TRBJ2-1
d_gene: -
abundance: -
v_gene: TRBV6-5
CDR3nt: TGTGCCAGCAGTGCGTTGGCAGGGCACAATGAGCAGTTCTTC
CDR3aa: CASSALAGHNEQFF

j_gene: TRBJ2-7
d_gene: -
abundance: -
v_gene: TRBV5-1
CDR3nt: TGCGCCAGCAGCGGGACAACATCCTACGAGCAGTACTTC
CDR3aa: CASSGTTSYEQYF

j_gene: TRBJ2-1
d_gene: TRBD2
abundance: -
v_gene: TRBV10-1
CDR3nt: TGCGCCAGCAGTGAGTCCGGAGCGGGAGATTACAATGAGCAGTTCTTC
CDR3aa: CASSESGAGDYNEQFF

j_gene: TRBJ1-3
d_gene: TRBD1
abundance: once
v_gene: TRBV10-1
CDR3nt: TGCGCCAGCAGTGAGACGATTAATCCGGACAGGGCTACTGGAAACACCATATATTTT
CDR3aa: CASSETINPDRATGNTIYF

j_gene: TRBJ1-1
d_gene: -
abundance: -
v_gene: TRBV28
CDR3nt: TGTGCCAGCAGGTCTCACACTGAAGCTTTCTTT
CDR3aa: CASRSHTEAFF

j_gene: TRBJ1-4
d_gene: -
abundance: -
v_gene: TRBV30
CDR3nt: TGTGCCTGGGGGCAGGGGTTCACGACTAATGAAAAACTGTTTTTT
CDR3aa: CAWGQGFTTNEKLFF

j_gene: TRBJ2-3
d_gene: TRBD2
abundance: -
v_gene: TRBV9
CDR3nt: TGTGCCAGCAGCGTAGTGGCGGGAGGGGGCACAGATACGCAGTATTTT
CDR3aa: CASSVVAGGGTDTQYF